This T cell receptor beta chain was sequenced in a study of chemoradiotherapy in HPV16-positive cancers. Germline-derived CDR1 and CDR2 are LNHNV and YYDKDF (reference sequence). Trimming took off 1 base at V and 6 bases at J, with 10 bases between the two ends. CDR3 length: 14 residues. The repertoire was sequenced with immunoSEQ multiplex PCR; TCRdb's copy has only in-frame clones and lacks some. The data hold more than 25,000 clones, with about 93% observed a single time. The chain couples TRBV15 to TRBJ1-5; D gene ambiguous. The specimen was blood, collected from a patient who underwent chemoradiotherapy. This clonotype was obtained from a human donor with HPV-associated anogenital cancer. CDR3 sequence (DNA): TGTGCCACCAGCAGAGGCGCGGGAAGTCAGCCCCAGCATTTT. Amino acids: CATSRGAGSQPQHF.